This TCR beta chain was captured in a study of cytomegalovirus exposure and HLA in healthy donors. Both 60 Vbeta primers and 13 Jbeta primers went into the PCR. Only in-frame clones appear in the TCRdb table, and some are missing; sequencing was by immunoSEQ multiplex PCR. Of about 140,000 clones listed, roughly four fifths are singletons. Germline loops: CDR1 SGHDT, CDR2 YYEEEE. The CDR3 consists of 16 residues. J gave up 0 bases and V 4 bases, and 8 bases lay outside the gene matches. Material: PBMCs. The gene calls are TRBV5-6 and TRBJ2-7; 9 nucleotides align to TRBD1. This receptor was identified in a man aged 25-40 years in good health and CMV-seropositive. The CDR3 sequence: CASSTVQGASSYEQYF. The CDR3 coding sequence is TGTGCCAGCAGCACCGTACAGGGGGCTAGCTCCTACGAGCAGTACTTC.